Listed here are 13 T cell receptor beta chains from one sample, sequenced in a study of radiation and T cells in renal cell carcinoma. Generated by immunoSEQ multiplex PCR, the TCRdb table keeps only in-frame clones and is missing some. Of about 140,000 clones in the sample, 75% to 90% were seen once. Time point described: baseline pretreatment blood. Noted treatment: 15 Gy SBRT to primary tumor, nephrectomy 4 weeks later. The specimen comprised blood, sampled from a patient whose treatment included radiotherapy and nephrectomy. Source of these receptors: a woman aged 50 to 60 with renal cell carcinoma.

The chain employs TRBV7-3 and TRBJ2-1, with TRBD2 matching over 12 bases. V shed 5 bases and J 9 bases; nucleotides not matched to a gene: 8. Germline V gives CDR1 SGHTA, CDR2 FQGTGA. This CDR3 comprises 15 residues. The CDR3 DNA follows: TGTGCCAGCAGCACCCGACTAGCGGGAGCCACTGAGCAGTTCTTC. Protein: CASSTRLAGATEQFF.

The rearrangement uses TRBV9 and TRBJ2-1, with 7 bases lining up with TRBD2. Per the germline V gene, CDR1 is SGDLS and CDR2 is YYNGEE. V dropped 0 bases and J dropped 0; count of bases not matched to a gene: 3. This CDR3 contains 16 residues. The CDR3: CASSVDRGSSYNEQFF. The CDR3, as DNA: TGTGCCAGCAGCGTAGACCGCGGGAGCTCCTACAATGAGCAGTTCTTC.

The chain couples TRBV6-6 to TRBJ1-2; D might be TRBD1 (6 bases). Trimming took 5 bases from V and 6 from J, leaving 10 bases between them. Germline lookup yields CDR1 MNHNY and CDR2 SVGAGI (reference sequence). There are 12 residues in the CDR3. The chain's CDR3 is CASSQRTDGYTF. For the CDR3, the DNA is TGTGCCAGCAGTCAACGGACAGATGGCTACACCTTC.

This clone has more than one count but fewer than ten. V is TRBV7-9 and J is TRBJ1-2, with D possibly matching TRBD1 (5 bases). The CDR3 is 18 amino acids. V lost 5 bases to trimming and J lost 8 bases, with 30 bases between them. The V gene's germline CDR1 is SEHNR and CDR2 FQNEAQ (reference sequence). The CDR3 nucleotides read TGTGCCAGCAGCACGATCTCCGGGACGGACTCCTCTGGGAGCGGCTACACCTTC. Protein product: CASSTISGTDSSGSGYTF.

The rearrangement uses TRBV4-3 and TRBJ2-7; tentatively, D is TRBD1 or TRBD2 (6 bases each). V lost 0 bases and J lost 0, with 12 bases in between. CDR1 LGHNA and CDR2 YSLEER come from the germline V gene. This CDR3 region has 16 residues. The CDR3 sequence: CASSQDLGGSSYEQYF. Here the CDR3 DNA reads TGCGCCAGCAGCCAAGATTTGGGGGGCAGCTCCTACGAGCAGTACTTC.

The gene calls are TRBV9 and TRBJ1-1; D gene ambiguous. CDR3 length: 15 amino acids. Trimming shortened V by 3 bases and J by 4 bases, and 16 bases separated the two germline ends. Germline CDR1 reads SGDLS; CDR2 reads YYNGEE. The CDR3 coding sequence is TGTGCCAGCAGCGCCCACGGCAGGCCGAGCACTGAAGCTTTCTTT. Translated, it gives CASSAHGRPSTEAFF.

The chain uses TRBV5-6 and TRBJ2-7; D unresolved. The V gene lost 1 base and the J gene lost 4 bases, with 6 bases spanning the gap. The germline gives CDR1 SGHDT, CDR2 YYEEEE. This CDR3 has 12 amino acids. CDR3 in DNA: TGTGCCAGCAGCTTGAATGAGTACGAGCAGTACTTC. This gives the protein CASSLNEYEQYF.

This chain joins TRBV18 and TRBJ1-5, with 10 bases matching TRBD1. The V segment lost 6 bases and the J segment 7 bases; nucleotides outside the gene matches: 6. This CDR3 has 14 residues. Germline values: CDR1 KGHSH, CDR2 LQKENI. Here the CDR3 reads CASSLGQGVQPQHF. CDR3 DNA sequence: TGTGCCAGCTCCCTTGGACAGGGGGTCCAGCCCCAGCATTTT. Full variable domain (remainder filled in from reference TRBV18 and TRBJ1-5): NAGVMQNPRHLVRRRGQEARLRCSPMKGHSHVYWYRQLPEEGLKFMVYLQKENIIDESGMPKERFSAEFPKEGPSILRIQQVVRGDSAAYFCASSLGQGVQPQHFGDGTRLSIL.

The rearrangement uses TRBV28 and TRBJ1-4, with D maybe TRBD1 (5 bases). Germline V gene sequence: CDR1 MDHEN, CDR2 SYDVKM. The CDR3 totals 13 residues. V was cut by 4 bases and J by 8 bases, with 11 bases left in between. CDR3 nucleotide sequence: TGTGCCAGCAGTTCGGGGGTGGGAGAAAAACTGTTTTTT. Amino acid sequence: CASSSGVGEKLFF.

The V gene is TRBV7-2, the J gene TRBJ2-2; 8 nucleotides agree with TRBD2. CDR1 and CDR2 (germline): SGHTA, FQGNSA. This CDR3 is built from 16 residues. V shed 5 bases, J shed 4 bases, and the junction held 9 bases outside the gene matches. Here the CDR3 DNA reads TGTGCCAGCAGCGGTGCGGGACTAGATATCACCGGGGAGCTGTTTTTT. Translation gives CASSGAGLDITGELFF.

The gene calls are TRBV9 and TRBJ1-3; D not certain. The CDR3 extends over 16 amino acids. The V gene's germline CDR1 is SGDLS and CDR2 YYNGEE. V lost 3 bases to trimming and J lost 0 bases, with 13 bases between them. CDR3 sequence reads: CASSAQTTTSGNTIYF. CDR3 nucleotide sequence: TGTGCCAGCAGCGCCCAGACTACCACCTCTGGAAACACCATATATTTT.

The V and J genes are TRBV25-1 and TRBJ2-2; D is possibly TRBD1 or TRBD2 (5 bases each). The CDR3 has 14 residues. Trimming left V 6 bases short and J 2 bases short, with 10 bases between. Germline CDR1 MGHDK, CDR2 SYGVNS. This chain's CDR3 is CASRGDGNTGELFF. As DNA, the CDR3 is TGTGCCAGCAGGGGGGACGGAAACACCGGGGAGCTGTTTTTT.

The rearrangement joins TRBV20-1 to TRBJ1-1; no clear D. With 5 bases removed from V and 3 bases from J, the gap between germline ends came to 4 bases. The CDR3 runs to 10 residues. In germline, CDR1 is DFQATT, CDR2 SNEGSKA (reference sequence). The CDR3 DNA reads as TGCAGTGCTCCCTACACTGAAGCTTTCTTT. Protein sequence: CSAPYTEAFF.